The present entry profiles one TCR beta chain with its context. Its target is not known. The template used for profiling TCR beta VDJ and CDR3 was genomic DNA. TCRdb itself ran the reads through MiXCR, one entry per CDR3 protein. Among fewer than 250,000 distinct CDR3 sequences listed, approximately 50% were seen once. This CDR3 is built from 17 residues. From germline, CDR1 is MNHEY and CDR2 SMNVEV (reference sequence). V dropped 3 bases and J dropped 5; count of bases not matched to a gene: 14. The entry originates in a study of CD8+CD57+ T cells in acquired aplastic anemia. Study outcomes and limitations: Roughly 31 CD8+ CDR3 sequences occurred in both the patients and the controls.

The rearrangement uses TRBV27 and TRBJ1-1, with TRBD1 identical over 8 bases. Sequencing was done on a sample of sorted CD4+, CD8+, or CD8+CD57+ T cells (not recorded which) from PBMCs. The receptor comes from a human donor in good health, serving as a control. CDR3 in DNA: TGTGCCAGCAGTTTTGTAATCGACAGGGGAGGGGGAACTGAAGCTTTCTTT. Encoded protein: CASSFVIDRGGGTEAFF.